These 16 T cell receptor beta chains originate from one sample sequenced in a study of shared clonotypes between healthy human individuals (dated by TCRdb to the early 2020s). Library method: the immunoSEQ multiplex PCR assay. In TCRdb, the immuneACCESS table is reduced to in-frame sequences with V and J assigned. These tables do not hold every clone; where another copy was compared, an unresolved V gene accounts for under half, and the others remain unexplained. This sample gives around 1,900,000 clones in total; roughly 93% of them show up just once. The top ten clones comprise roughly 1.7% of the sample. CD8 naive samples consisted of CD45RO-negative cells that were positively selected for CCR7, yielding a CD45RA+CCR7+ population without TemRA cells. The sample comprised naive CD8+ T cells from PBMCs. The cell subset or site label, read with the paper, signifies: CD45RA+CCR7+. The receptors were gathered from a man aged 18 to 30 in good health. Some clones in this sample may be carry-over from other donors' samples.

About this clone itself: The sample holds other DNA sequences that translate to the same CDR3. V is TRBV9 and J is TRBJ2-1, with 7 bases matching TRBD2. The trim removed 0 bases at V and 9 bases at J, leaving 0 bases unmatched. The CDR3 runs to 12 residues. CDR1 is SGDLS and CDR2 is YYNGEE in the germline V gene. The DNA of the CDR3 is TGTGCCAGCAGCGTAGGGGAGGGTGAGCAGTTCTTC. Translating gives CASSVGEGEQFF.

The chain uses TRBV6-1 and TRBJ2-3; 12 bases line up with TRBD2. V lost 6 bases to trimming and J lost 2 bases; unmatched junction nucleotides: 3. Germline-derived CDR1 and CDR2 are MNHNS and SASEGT. The CDR3 length is 15 residues. For the CDR3, the DNA is TGTGCCAGCAGCGGACTAGCGGGGATCACAGATACGCAGTATTTT. Its protein is CASSGLAGITDTQYF.

The chain couples TRBV28 to TRBJ2-3; D ambiguous. The CDR3 is made up of 13 amino acids. Germline V gene sequence: CDR1 MDHEN, CDR2 SYDVKM. Trimming pared 6 bases from V and 4 bases from J, leaving 11 bases between. The chain's CDR3 is CASRIPPADTQYF. CDR3 DNA: TGTGCCAGCAGGATCCCCCCGGCAGATACGCAGTATTTT.

The table lists this clone with a few counts. The chain carries TRBV7-3 and TRBJ2-5, with D possibly TRBD2 on 6 matching bases. Deletions cut 5 bases from V and 2 bases from J, with 12 bases between. Per the germline V gene, CDR1 is SGHTA and CDR2 is FQGTGA. This CDR3 has 14 amino acids. CDR3 DNA: TGTGCCAGCAGCGAAAGGGCGGGGCAAGAGACCCAGTACTTC. This gives the protein CASSERAGQETQYF.

The chain employs TRBV27 and TRBJ1-1, with TRBD1 as a possible D gene (5 bases). CDR1 is MNHEY and CDR2 is SMNVEV in the germline V gene (reference sequence). V was cut by 8 bases and J by 10 bases, with 14 bases left in between. The CDR3 consists of 11 residues. CDR3 amino acids: CASWAGATAFF. DNA of the CDR3: TGTGCCAGCTGGGCTGGGGCCACAGCTTTCTTT.

With regard to this clone: Other DNA sequences within the sample encode an identical CDR3. The chain has TRBV28 and TRBJ2-7; D may be TRBD1 (5 bases). Germline assignment: CDR1 MDHEN and CDR2 SYDVKM. This CDR3 is 14 amino acids long. V lost 1 base and J lost 0, with 7 bases in between. The CDR3 loop is CASSLSDSSYEQYF. The CDR3 nucleotides are TGTGCCAGCAGTTTATCAGACAGCTCCTACGAGCAGTACTTC.

The chain uses TRBV28 and TRBJ1-2; D remains ambiguous. The CDR3 runs to 11 residues. Germline V gene data show CDR1 as MDHEN and CDR2 as SYDVKM. V lost 4 bases, J lost 8 bases, and 8 bases lay in between. CDR3 residues: CASSSGPGYTF. The DNA of the CDR3 is TGTGCCAGCAGTTCCGGTCCAGGCTACACCTTC.

The CDR3 sequence is CASSIGTAQETQYF. CDR3 in DNA: TGTGCCAGTAGTATTGGGACAGCACAAGAGACCCAGTACTTC. The chain links TRBV19 to TRBJ2-5, with TRBD1 matching over 7 bases. The germline gives CDR1 LNHDA, CDR2 SQIVND (reference sequence). Germline trimming cut 3 bases from V and 2 bases from J; bases unmatched to any gene: 3. This CDR3 spans 14 amino acids.

In DNA form, the CDR3 reads TGTGCCAGCAGTAAAAAGACAGATATCACAGATACGCAGTATTTT. Protein: CASSKKTDITDTQYF. V gene TRBV27 combines with J gene TRBJ2-3, with a weak D call TRBD1 (5 bases). Trimming took 5 bases from V and 2 from J, leaving 14 bases between them. Germline V gene lookup returns CDR1 MNHEY and CDR2 SMNVEV (reference sequence). The CDR3 length is 15 residues.

The chain links TRBV5-1 to TRBJ2-4; D gene ambiguous. V lost 0 bases and J lost 0, with 7 bases in between. CDR3 length: 15 amino acids. The germline CDR1 and CDR2 sequences are SGHRS and YFSETQ. Here the CDR3 reads CASSLARGAKNIQYF. DNA of the CDR3: TGCGCCAGCAGCTTGGCGCGAGGAGCCAAAAACATTCAGTACTTC.

This chain uses TRBV14 with TRBJ1-1, with 9 bases aligning to TRBD1. Unmatched junction bases numbered 9, after V lost 4 bases and J lost 6 bases. The CDR3 totals 15 residues. Per the germline V gene, CDR1 is SGHDN and CDR2 is FVKESK. The CDR3 region is CASSLMHRGLAEAFF. CDR3 sequence (DNA): TGTGCCAGCAGCCTTATGCACAGGGGGCTGGCTGAAGCTTTCTTT.

The chain uses TRBV29-1 and TRBJ1-1; D remains unclear. CDR3 length: 10 amino acids. CDR1 and CDR2 (germline): SQVTM, ANQGSEA. Deletions cut 4 bases from V and 10 bases from J, with 10 bases between. The CDR3 protein is CSVGGEGAFF. The CDR3 DNA reads TGCAGCGTTGGAGGCGAGGGAGCTTTCTTT.

The V and J genes are TRBV7-9 and TRBJ2-3; TRBD2 matches 15 bases. Germline V lookup: CDR1 SEHNR, CDR2 FQNEAQ (reference sequence). J gave up 5 bases and V 5 bases, and 8 bases lay outside the gene matches. The CDR3 runs to 17 residues. The chain's CDR3 is CASSPPPGLAGGDTQYF. DNA of the CDR3: TGTGCCAGCAGCCCACCGCCGGGACTAGCGGGAGGAGATACGCAGTATTTT.

The genes are TRBV7-9 and TRBJ2-6; D gene uncertain. The V end was cut by 5 bases, the J end by 2 bases, with 7 bases between. This CDR3 is built from 14 residues. CDR1 is SEHNR, CDR2 FQNEAQ, per germline (reference sequence). The CDR3 protein is CASSGRTGANVLTF. As DNA, the CDR3 is TGTGCCAGCAGCGGAAGGACTGGGGCCAACGTCCTGACTTTC. The complete variable domain, with remaining parts taken from reference TRBV7-9 and TRBJ2-6, reads DTGVSQNPRHKITKRGQNVTFRCDPISEHNRLYWYRQTLGQGPEFLTYFQNEAQLEKSRLLSDRFSAERPKGSFSTLEIQRTEQGDSAMYLCASSGRTGANVLTFGAGSRLTVL.

V usage is TRBV2 and J usage is TRBJ2-7; D perhaps matches TRBD2 (6 bases). Germline V gene lookup returns CDR1 SNHLY and CDR2 FYNNEI. Deletions cut 6 bases from V and 1 base from J, with 10 bases between. There are 13 residues in the CDR3. CDR3 amino acids: CASSVEGSYEQYF. As DNA, the CDR3 is TGTGCCAGCAGCGTGGAGGGGTCCTACGAGCAGTACTTC.

The rearrangement uses TRBV7-8 and TRBJ1-4; the D gene is possibly TRBD1 (5 bases). The CDR3 covers 16 residues. V was shortened by 5 bases and J by 3 bases, with 16 bases between the two germline ends. Germline V gene lookup returns CDR1 SGHVS and CDR2 FQNEAQ. The CDR3 coding sequence is TGTGCCAGCAGCCAAGCGGGGGAAGCCCCTAATGAAAAACTGTTTTTT. Protein sequence: CASSQAGEAPNEKLFF.